What follows is one T cell receptor beta chain and its context. V was clipped by 4 bases and J by 1 base, with 19 bases between them. This CDR3 comprises 17 residues. Germline CDR1 reads SGDLS; CDR2 reads YYNGEE. These data originate in a study of cytomegalovirus exposure and HLA in healthy donors. A multiplex PCR was run with 60 Vbeta primers and 13 Jbeta primers. Using immunoSEQ multiplex PCR, the repertoire was profiled, and TCRdb retains in-frame clones only, with some absent. The top ten clones hold less than 3.5% of a sample with over 120,000 clones, over 75% of them seen once. The sequencing sample was made of PBMCs. V and J are TRBV9 and TRBJ2-3, with a possible D match to TRBD1 (6 bases). The clonotype was recovered from a woman aged 30 to 39 in good health and CMV-seronegative. CDR3: CASSPSWREGGTDTQYF. The CDR3 DNA reads as TGTGCCAGCAGCCCCAGTTGGCGTGAGGGGGGCACAGATACGCAGTATTTT.